This T cell receptor beta chain was identified in a study of cytomegalovirus exposure and HLA in healthy donors. Overall study context: Later, an analysis reported that the approximately 120 validation repertoires had used the same platform as the 500 to 750 first-cohort repertoires. Notes on the study in general: The study recorded fewer than 200 TCR beta chains that were cytomegalovirus-associated.

The CDR3 covers 16 residues. Germline lookup yields CDR1 SGHVS and CDR2 FNYEAQ. The J segment lost 3 bases and the V segment lost 1 base, leaving 5 bases of the junction unmatched. Using immunoSEQ multiplex PCR, the repertoire was profiled, and TCRdb retains in-frame clones only, with some absent. The sample has some 200,000 clones, 80% to 85% seen once. Worth noting for this clone: Its specificity is unknown.

The source is a woman in her late teens or twenties in good health and CMV-seropositive. The chain combines TRBV7-6 with TRBJ2-3, with 9 bases that match TRBD2. Source material: PBMCs. The CDR3 DNA reads TGTGCCAGCAGCTTAGACTCCAGCGGGGGGACAGATACGCAGTATTTT. It translates to CASSLDSSGGTDTQYF.